The sequence of this T cell receptor beta chain was determined in a study of blood T cell repertoires in COVID-19. On the study more broadly: Sites in the United States, Italy and Spain provided acute and convalescent COVID-19 samples. T cells, B-cell-depleted T cells, or PBMCs provided the cDNA or gDNA that served as material.

Germline V gene lookup returns CDR1 LGHNT and CDR2 FRNRAP. Germline trimming cut 5 bases from V and 9 bases from J; bases unmatched to any gene: 16. The CDR3 runs 18 residues. Per the original methods: Amplification from reference gene primers served as the basis for estimated nucleated cell counts. TCRdb keeps only in-frame clones here, not all; method: immunoSEQ multiplex PCR. V, J and clone size were drawn from that table, and D and trimming were deduced from the DNA. Here the sample spans tens of thousands of clones, 80% to 90% being singletons. The receptor's source is a woman older than 75 with active or convalescent COVID-19. The chain joins TRBV12-5 to TRBJ2-3; 14 bases line up with TRBD2. The sequenced sample consisted of peripheral blood. CDR3 sequence reads: CASGPLAGLAGAPGTQYF. DNA for the CDR3: TGTGCTAGTGGTCCTCTCGCGGGACTAGCGGGGGCCCCGGGAACGCAGTATTTT.